The 25 T cell receptor beta chains listed next were all sequenced from one sample in a study of radiotherapy plus CTLA-4 blockade in lung cancer. The protocol was immunoSEQ multiplex PCR, while the TCRdb copy is restricted to in-frame clones and leaves out a portion. The sample has over 75,000 clones, 80% to 85% seen once; the top ten hold 0.82%. The sample consisted of peripheral blood, taken from a patient treated with radiotherapy plus ipilimumab. The receptors shown here come from a human donor with non-small cell lung cancer who had stable disease on radiotherapy plus ipilimumab.

CDR3 sequence reads: CASSLDSGAYNEQFF. CDR3 sequence (DNA): TGTGCCAGCAGCTTGGATAGCGGAGCTTACAATGAGCAGTTCTTC. The V and J genes are TRBV5-8 and TRBJ2-1; a weak D match, TRBD2 (6 bases). This CDR3 has 15 residues. V was pared by 0 bases and J by 4 bases, with 11 bases between. Germline V gene data show CDR1 as SGHTS and CDR2 as YDEGEE.

The chain is built from TRBV28 and TRBJ1-2, with a possible D match to TRBD1 (6 bases). The CDR3 extends over 12 amino acids. The germline V gene has CDR1 MDHEN and CDR2 SYDVKM. Trimming cost V 6 bases and J 7 bases, with 12 bases left between them. CDR3 sequence reads: CASRSGALGYTF. In DNA form, the CDR3 reads TGTGCCAGCAGGTCGGGGGCCCTTGGCTACACCTTC.

This chain links TRBV5-1 with TRBJ2-3; the match to TRBD2 covers 8 bases. CDR1 and CDR2 (germline): SGHRS, YFSETQ. Trimming at V came to 1 base and at J to 0 bases, leaving 4 bases not matched to a gene. CDR3 size: 16 residues. The CDR3 loop is CASSLTAGASTDTQYF. The DNA for the CDR3 is TGCGCCAGCAGCTTGACAGCGGGGGCTAGCACAGATACGCAGTATTTT.

Comments on this clone: One end of the junction varies from germline; a read error may be responsible. The rearrangement joins TRBV7-7 to TRBJ2-5; a possible D gene is TRBD1 (6 bases). Near its end, the DNA agrees better with TRBJ2-7, so the J call may be wrong. CDR1 and CDR2 from the germline V gene are SSHAT and FNYEAQ (reference sequence). The CDR3 spans 15 residues. The DNA of the CDR3 is TGTGCTAGCAGCTTGAGGGACAACCGCTACTACGAGCAGTACTTC. Encoded protein: CASSLRDNRYYEQYF.

The chain joins TRBV29-1 to TRBJ2-1, with TRBD2 matching over 7 bases. V gave up 1 base and J gave up 5 bases; unmatched junction bases: 5. The CDR3 has 14 amino acids. The germline CDR1 and CDR2 sequences are SQVTM and ANQGSEA. CDR3 region: CSVEVRLAHNEQFF. Written as DNA, the CDR3 is TGCAGCGTTGAAGTTAGACTAGCCCACAATGAGCAGTTCTTC.

The chain recombines TRBV19 with TRBJ2-7; the D gene could be TRBD1 or TRBD2 (6 bases each). The CDR3 extends over 14 amino acids. V shed 7 bases and J shed 5 bases, with 18 bases lying between them. Germline values: CDR1 LNHDA, CDR2 SQIVND (reference sequence). CDR3 sequence reads: CASNPRGVLDEQYF. DNA for the CDR3: TGTGCCAGTAACCCTAGGGGGGTTTTGGACGAGCAGTACTTC.

V gene TRBV6-5 combines with J gene TRBJ1-5, with 7 bases matching TRBD1. Germline loops: CDR1 MNHEY, CDR2 SVGAGI. J gave up 1 base and V 6 bases, and 3 bases lay outside the gene matches. The CDR3 runs 14 residues. The CDR3 here is CASREGASNQPQHF. The CDR3 DNA reads as TGTGCCAGCAGAGAGGGGGCAAGCAATCAGCCCCAGCATTTT.

This sequence joins TRBV27 and TRBJ1-5; D remains ambiguous. With 5 bases removed from V and 0 bases from J, the gap between germline ends came to 5 bases. CDR3 size: 13 residues. Germline CDR1 MNHEY, CDR2 SMNVEV (reference sequence). The CDR3 protein is CASSRDSNQPQHF. DNA of the CDR3: TGTGCCAGCAGTCGGGATAGCAATCAGCCCCAGCATTTT.

In DNA form, the CDR3 reads TGTGCCAGCAGCCCGGGGGGAGCGGGGGCAACTAGCACAGATACGCAGTATTTT. Amino acids: CASSPGGAGATSTDTQYF. The V call is TRBV7-9, the J call TRBJ2-3; 8 bases agree with TRBD2. This CDR3 comprises 18 residues. The germline V gene has CDR1 SEHNR and CDR2 FQNEAQ (reference sequence). The junction had 13 bases not matched to a gene; V was cut back by 5 bases and J by 0 bases.

The CDR3 loop is CASSQDEDGANVLTF. CDR3 coding DNA: TGCGCCAGCAGCCAAGATGAAGATGGGGCCAACGTCCTGACTTTC. The V and J genes are TRBV4-1 and TRBJ2-6, with D unclear. This CDR3 contains 15 residues. Deletions cut 0 bases from V and 3 bases from J, with 6 bases between. Germline-derived CDR1 and CDR2 are MGHRA and YSYEKL.

This chain joins TRBV19 and TRBJ1-2; the match to TRBD1 covers 8 bases. Germline V gene sequence: CDR1 LNHDA, CDR2 SQIVND (reference sequence). Losses at the gene ends were 5 bases for V and 4 bases for J; bases not matched to a gene: 9. The CDR3 loop spans 15 amino acids. As DNA, the CDR3 is TGTGCCAGTAGTGTTGGGACAGGACGTGGCTATGGCTACACCTTC. It encodes CASSVGTGRGYGYTF.

The V gene is TRBV5-6, the J gene TRBJ2-7, with TRBD1 as a possible D gene (5 bases). This CDR3 has 14 residues. Trimming left V 5 bases short and J 2 bases short, with 14 bases between. The germline V gene has CDR1 SGHDT and CDR2 YYEEEE. The CDR3 coding sequence is TGTGCCAGCAGTGGGGCAGGCAACCCCTACGAGCAGTACTTC. Protein sequence: CASSGAGNPYEQYF.

The chain employs TRBV19 and TRBJ2-2, with D possibly matching TRBD2 (6 bases). The germline V and J ends were trimmed by 7 bases and 6 bases, with 18 bases remaining between them. The CDR3 runs to 15 residues. CDR1 is LNHDA, CDR2 SQIVND, per germline (reference sequence). CDR3 nucleotides: TGTGCCAGTAAGGCAACTCGGGACTTCGCCGGGGAGCTGTTTTTT. This gives the protein CASKATRDFAGELFF.

The rearrangement uses TRBV9 and TRBJ2-3, with D perhaps matching TRBD2 (6 bases). Trimming shortened V by 4 bases and J by 1 base, and 16 bases separated the two germline ends. This CDR3 has 16 amino acids. CDR1 and CDR2 (germline): SGDLS, YYNGEE. The CDR3 loop is CASSPRLREGTDTQYF. The CDR3 DNA sequence: TGTGCCAGCAGCCCCCGTTTGAGGGAGGGCACAGATACGCAGTATTTT.

The J gene is TRBJ2-7, the V gene TRBV28, with 8 bases fitting TRBD1. The CDR3 totals 13 residues. The junction had 6 bases not matched to a gene; V was cut back by 10 bases and J by 1 base. Germline V gives CDR1 MDHEN, CDR2 SYDVKM. This CDR3 is CATETGVSYEQYF. CDR3 DNA sequence: TGTGCCACCGAGACAGGGGTGTCCTACGAGCAGTACTTC.

The J gene is TRBJ2-1, the V gene TRBV10-3; 8 bases agree with TRBD2. This CDR3 has 15 amino acids. J lost 2 bases, V lost 3 bases, and 3 bases had no gene match. The germline V gene has CDR1 ENHRY and CDR2 SYGVKD. The CDR3 here is CAISEGSGTYNEQFF. The DNA for the CDR3 is TGTGCCATCAGTGAAGGTAGCGGGACCTACAATGAGCAGTTCTTC.

The chain is built from TRBV15 and TRBJ1-1; 8 bases align to TRBD1. V trimming: 3 bases; J trimming: 6 bases; junction bases outside the gene matches: 6. The CDR3 loop spans 14 amino acids. CDR1 and CDR2 (germline): LNHNV, YYDKDF (reference sequence). In DNA form, the CDR3 reads TGTGCCACCAGCAGCGGACAGGGTGAACCTGAAGCTTTCTTT. This gives the protein CATSSGQGEPEAFF. Drawing the rest from reference TRBV15 and TRBJ1-1, the complete variable domain is DAMVIQNPRYQVTQFGKPVTLSCSQTLNHNVMYWYQQKSSQAPKLLFHYYDKDFNNEADTPDNFQSRRPNTSFCFLDIRSPGLGDTAMYLCATSSGQGEPEAFFGQGTRLTVV.

This chain joins TRBV6-1 and TRBJ2-3; no firm D call. Per germline, CDR1 MNHNS and CDR2 SASEGT. V lost 4 bases to trimming and J lost 6 bases, with 8 bases between them. The CDR3 is made up of 12 amino acids. DNA for the CDR3: TGTGCCAGCAGTGCTCAAGGGGATACGCAGTATTTT. It codes for CASSAQGDTQYF.

V usage is TRBV5-1 and J usage is TRBJ2-5; D is ambiguous. Trimming removed 1 base at V and 3 bases at J, with 10 bases between. Germline CDR1 reads SGHRS; CDR2 reads YFSETQ. The CDR3 consists of 14 residues. The CDR3: CASSLTSPKETQYF. CDR3 in DNA: TGCGCCAGCAGCTTGACCAGTCCAAAAGAGACCCAGTACTTC.

The chain is built from TRBV10-3 and TRBJ2-1; TRBD2 might be the D (5 bases). The germline CDR1 and CDR2 sequences are ENHRY and SYGVKD. CDR3 length equals 11 residues. V dropped 11 bases and J dropped 6 bases, with 11 bases sitting between them. The CDR3 bases are TGTGCCGTCTCCGGGGTCAATGAGCAGTTCTTC. Protein product: CAVSGVNEQFF.

The gene calls are TRBV27 and TRBJ1-6, with 7 nucleotides matching TRBD1. Germline values: CDR1 MNHEY, CDR2 SMNVEV (reference sequence). Unmatched junction bases numbered 10, after V lost 7 bases and J lost 7 bases. The CDR3 sequence is 15 residues long. CDR3 amino acids: CASTPLGTENSPLHF. CDR3 nucleotide sequence: TGTGCCAGCACCCCCCTAGGGACAGAGAATTCACCCCTCCACTTT.

The table lists this clone with a count of one. The J gene is TRBJ1-4, the V gene TRBV15, with unresolved D. V was pared by 5 bases and J by 6 bases, with 22 bases between. The CDR3 is 17 amino acids. Germline V gene sequence: CDR1 LNHNV, CDR2 YYDKDF (reference sequence). CDR3 region: CATSGRLGGHMDEKLFF. The CDR3 DNA reads as TGTGCCACCAGCGGCAGACTAGGAGGCCATATGGATGAAAAACTGTTTTTT.

V gene TRBV19 combines with J gene TRBJ1-4; D remains ambiguous. Germline lookup yields CDR1 LNHDA and CDR2 SQIVND (reference sequence). Trimming shortened V by 6 bases and J by 0 bases, and 8 bases separated the two germline ends. The CDR3 runs to 14 residues. CDR3 residues: CASRGASTNEKLFF. The CDR3, as DNA: TGTGCCAGTAGGGGTGCTTCAACTAATGAAAAACTGTTTTTT.

This chain connects TRBV14 to TRBJ2-5; no reliable D call. Trimming shortened V by 5 bases and J by 1 base, and 8 bases separated the two germline ends. The CDR3 spans 13 residues. The germline gives CDR1 SGHDN, CDR2 FVKESK. CDR3 DNA sequence: TGTGCCAGCAGCAGGTATCTCCAAGAGACCCAGTACTTC. It is translated as CASSRYLQETQYF.

V usage is TRBV11-2 and J usage is TRBJ2-5; a possible D gene is TRBD2 (7 bases). Germline lookup yields CDR1 SGHAT and CDR2 FQNNGV. The CDR3 is 16 residues long. Trimming removed 1 base at V and 1 base at J, with 13 bases between. The CDR3 reads CASSLVAGAIQETQYF. The CDR3 DNA sequence: TGTGCCAGCAGCTTAGTCGCGGGGGCCATCCAAGAGACCCAGTACTTC.